The rows below give T cell receptor beta chains drawn from one sample of a study of blood T cell repertoires in COVID-19. Some clones are missing from TCRdb's copy, which holds only in-frame ones; the method was immunoSEQ multiplex PCR. Of 490,000 or so clones listed, 75% to 90% are singletons. The sample was PBMCs or T cells enriched from blood (not recorded which). The receptors shown here come from a woman aged 55-69 years who had recovered from COVID-19. Both conserved end residues are part of each CDR3. The D gene is left open where the match is weak. The size field is filled for only some rows; it gives once, few, many or a size class.

abundance: .
d_gene: TRBD1
j_gene: TRBJ2-7
v_gene: TRBV2
CDR3nt: TGTGCCAGCAGCGGACAGGGAATCGGCTCCTACGAGCAGTACTTC
CDR3aa: CASSGQGIGSYEQYF

abundance: .
d_gene: TRBD1
j_gene: TRBJ1-1
v_gene: TRBV12-3/TRBV12-4
CDR3nt: TGTGCCAGCAGTCCGGACAGGGAGAGAGCTTTCTTT
CDR3aa: CASSPDRERAFF

abundance: .
d_gene: TRBD2
j_gene: TRBJ2-5
v_gene: TRBV5-1
CDR3nt: TGCGCCAGCAGCTTTGCGGGGGAGGAGACCCAGTACTTC
CDR3aa: CASSFAGEETQYF

abundance: .
d_gene: TRBD1
j_gene: TRBJ1-2
v_gene: TRBV30
CDR3nt: TGTGCCTGGAGTGGGACAGGGGTGAATGGCTACACCTTC
CDR3aa: CAWSGTGVNGYTF

abundance: .
d_gene: TRBD1
j_gene: TRBJ1-2
v_gene: TRBV7-8
CDR3nt: TGTGCCAGCAGCTTAGACCAAACAGGGGCCTACACCTTC
CDR3aa: CASSLDQTGAYTF

abundance: .
d_gene: TRBD2
j_gene: TRBJ2-3
v_gene: TRBV7-9
CDR3nt: TGTGCCAGCAGCCCGCGCTTTAGCGGGGGGGCAGATACGCAGTATTTT
CDR3aa: CASSPRFSGGADTQYF

abundance: .
d_gene: .
j_gene: TRBJ2-1
v_gene: TRBV5-1
CDR3nt: TGCGCCAGCAGCTACGCCTTAGCGGAAACAGAAGACTACAATGAGCAGTTCTTC
CDR3aa: CASSYALAETEDYNEQFF

abundance: .
d_gene: .
j_gene: TRBJ1-2
v_gene: TRBV29-1
CDR3nt: TGCAGCGTTGAAGATAGTGCGGGGTTTGGCTACACCTTC
CDR3aa: CSVEDSAGFGYTF

abundance: .
d_gene: TRBD1
j_gene: TRBJ1-6
v_gene: TRBV5-4
CDR3nt: TGTGCCAGCAGCTTAAAGGGACAGGGGGCCCCTTCACCCCTCCACTTT
CDR3aa: CASSLKGQGAPSPLHF

abundance: few
d_gene: .
j_gene: TRBJ1-2
v_gene: TRBV25-1
CDR3nt: TGTGCCAGCAGTGATTTTACCTCCGGCTATGGCTACACCTTC
CDR3aa: CASSDFTSGYGYTF

abundance: .
d_gene: .
j_gene: TRBJ1-2
v_gene: TRBV19
CDR3nt: TGTGCCAGTAGTCCAGTTTCGGGAGTTTTCTATGGCTACACCTTC
CDR3aa: CASSPVSGVFYGYTF

abundance: .
d_gene: .
j_gene: TRBJ1-2
v_gene: TRBV4-1
CDR3nt: TGCGCCAGCAGCCAAAATAGTGCTAACTATGGCTACACCTTC
CDR3aa: CASSQNSANYGYTF

abundance: .
d_gene: TRBD1
j_gene: TRBJ1-6
v_gene: TRBV19
CDR3nt: TGTGCCAGTAGTACACAGGGGGAGGGATCACCCCTCCACTTT
CDR3aa: CASSTQGEGSPLHF

abundance: .
d_gene: TRBD1
j_gene: TRBJ1-6
v_gene: TRBV5-3
CDR3nt: TGTGCCAGAAGCGGGGACAGGATCCTAAGCTCCTATAATTCACCCCTCCACTTT
CDR3aa: CARSGDRILSSYNSPLHF

abundance: .
d_gene: .
j_gene: TRBJ2-2
v_gene: TRBV2
CDR3nt: TGTGCCAGCAGTGATAAGTCGGCGAACACCGGGGAGCTGTTTTTT
CDR3aa: CASSDKSANTGELFF

abundance: .
d_gene: TRBD1
j_gene: TRBJ1-4
v_gene: TRBV30
CDR3nt: TGTGCCTGGAGTGTTCTCTCAGGGGGCAGTGAAAAACTGTTTTTT
CDR3aa: CAWSVLSGGSEKLFF

abundance: once
d_gene: TRBD2
j_gene: TRBJ2-1
v_gene: TRBV24-1
CDR3nt: TGTGCCACCAGTGATGCGATAAGCGGGGGAGCCTACAATGAGCAGTTCTTC
CDR3aa: CATSDAISGGAYNEQFF

abundance: .
d_gene: .
j_gene: TRBJ1-1
v_gene: TRBV6-6
CDR3nt: TGTGCCACCCACAGGGATTCCACTGAAGCTTTCTTT
CDR3aa: CATHRDSTEAFF

abundance: .
d_gene: .
j_gene: TRBJ1-3
v_gene: TRBV19
CDR3nt: TGTGCCAGTAGTACAGGGGTGTCCAGAAACACCATATATTTT
CDR3aa: CASSTGVSRNTIYF

abundance: once
d_gene: TRBD1
j_gene: TRBJ1-2
v_gene: TRBV5-6
CDR3nt: TGTGCCAGCAGCCGGCCGACAGGGATCTATGGCTACACCTTC
CDR3aa: CASSRPTGIYGYTF

abundance: once
d_gene: .
j_gene: TRBJ2-2
v_gene: TRBV5-1
CDR3nt: TGCGCCAGCAGCTTGGTTGCCAGGGGTGTTGCCGGGGAGCTGTTTTTT
CDR3aa: CASSLVARGVAGELFF

abundance: .
d_gene: .
j_gene: TRBJ1-5
v_gene: TRBV11-2
CDR3nt: TGTGCCAGCAGCTCGGGACTCAATCAGCCCCAGCATTTT
CDR3aa: CASSSGLNQPQHF

abundance: .
d_gene: TRBD2
j_gene: TRBJ2-5
v_gene: TRBV7-7
CDR3nt: TGTGCCAGCAGCCTGGGGACTAGTCAAGAGACCCAGTACTTC
CDR3aa: CASSLGTSQETQYF

abundance: .
d_gene: .
j_gene: TRBJ1-1
v_gene: TRBV4-1
CDR3nt: TGCGCCAGCAGCCAACCGGGACAGAACACTGAAGCTTTCTTT
CDR3aa: CASSQPGQNTEAFF